This TCR beta chain appears in the sequencing data of a study of blood T cell repertoires in COVID-19. Data came from immunoSEQ multiplex PCR; TCRdb stores just in-frame clones and leaves some out. The repertoire consists of fewer than 100,000 clones, with roughly 85% occurring once and the leading ten covering 4% to 5.5%. V shed 1 base and J 1 base; nucleotides not matched to a gene: 11. Germline V gene sequence: CDR1 SGHTA, CDR2 FQGTGA. This CDR3 contains 19 residues. The chain recombines TRBV7-3 with TRBJ2-3; 10 nucleotides align to TRBD2. The clonotype comes from a man aged 65 to 85 with acute or convalescent COVID-19. The sequenced material came from peripheral blood. The CDR3 spells CASSLIRLAGAPGTDTQYF. The DNA of the CDR3 is TGTGCCAGCAGCTTAATTAGGCTAGCGGGGGCCCCGGGCACAGATACGCAGTATTTT.